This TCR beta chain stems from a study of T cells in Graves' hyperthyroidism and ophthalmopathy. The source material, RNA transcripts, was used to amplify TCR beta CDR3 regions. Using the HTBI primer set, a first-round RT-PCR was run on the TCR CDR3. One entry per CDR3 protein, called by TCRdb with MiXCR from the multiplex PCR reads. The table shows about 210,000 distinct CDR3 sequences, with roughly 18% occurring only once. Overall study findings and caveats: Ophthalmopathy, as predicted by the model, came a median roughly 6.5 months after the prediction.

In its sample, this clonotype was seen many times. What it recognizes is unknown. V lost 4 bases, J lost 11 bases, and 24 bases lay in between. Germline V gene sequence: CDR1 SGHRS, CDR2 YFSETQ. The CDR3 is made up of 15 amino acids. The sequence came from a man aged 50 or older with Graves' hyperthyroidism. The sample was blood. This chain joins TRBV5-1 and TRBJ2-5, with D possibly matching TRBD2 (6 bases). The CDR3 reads CASSPGVSAGRPQYF. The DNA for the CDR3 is TGCGCCAGCAGCCCGGGAGTATCGGCGGGACGGCCTCAGTACTTC.